This T cell receptor (beta chain) stems from a study of vaccination effects on CD4 cells after COVID-19 (dated by TCRdb to 2022 to 2024). With respect to the entire study: Each participant received two doses of an mRNA SARS-CoV-2 vaccine, either BNT162b2 or mRNA-1273. SARS-CoV-2 spike-specific CD4+ TCR repertoires from before and after mRNA vaccination were compared in COVID-19 convalescent patients and in infection-naive vaccine recipients. The full study included some 10 COVID-19 convalescent patients and a handful of SARS-CoV-2-naive healthy vaccine recipients. Cultures from other donors in the study were sequenced using the Oncomine TCR Beta short-read assay on an Illumina iSeq 100. What the authors observed across the whole study: Only a small number of convalescent patients were included, and no early post-infection timepoints were available, which limited the study. At late post-vaccination timepoints, both infection-induced and vaccine-induced clones showed marked clonal contraction, consistent with waning T cell responses. In healthy vaccine recipients, vaccine-induced clones were almost all SARS-CoV-2 mono-reactive, with only 1 of 255 cross-reactive with common cold coronaviruses.

The method behind the library was the immunoSEQ multiplex PCR assay. DNA from the CD4+ T cells that had been cultured and isolated underwent TCR beta CDR3 sequencing. The original pipeline was this. Non-productive TCR sequences were removed, reads were trimmed to the CDR3 region, and CDR3s of at least 7 amino acids were retained. The MANAFEST web app was used to pick out antigen-specific clonotypes by comparing their expansion in peptide wells with that in reference cultures. To be called positive, a clone needed expansion at FDR<0.05 compared with the reference and with all other wells, an odds ratio greater than 5, and a frequency greater than 0.1% in two replicate wells. A clonotype was called cross-reactive if it was significantly expanded both in SARS-CoV-2 spike wells and in at least one common cold coronavirus spike condition. CDR3 similarity was assessed by Levenshtein distance with the stringdist R package, and unrooted trees were built with ape in R 3.6.1. The clones in this table, taken by TCRdb from immuneACCESS, are in-frame only. Not every clone is retained; where verified, under half of the shortfall comes from an unresolved V gene, and the cause of the rest is unknown. V and J calls and clone size are those listed in that table; D and trimming were worked out from the DNA. This sample lists some 69,000 clones; around 74% were detected once. Around 3.2% of the sample comes from the top ten.

V lost 5 bases and J lost 9 bases; the stretch between them is 8 bases long. Based on the germline V gene, the CDR1 and CDR2 sequences are SNHLY and FYNNEI. Reading from cysteine to phenylalanine, the CDR3 counts 11 amino acids. Kept here is only the CDR3 DNA, which spans 33 bases and is read in frame from base 1. Note on this clone: Its antigen has not been determined. Base qualities are not provided; no much larger clone lies one nucleotide away.

The ViraFEST assay stimulated PBMC with viral peptide pools and then used TCR sequencing to identify antigen-specific CD4+ T cell clonotypes by expansion. After around 10 days of culture, CD4+ T cells were isolated with the EasySep CD4+ T cell isolation kit. None of the healthy vaccine recipients had a prior SARS-CoV-2 infection, which was confirmed by nucleocapsid antibody tests that came back negative both before and after vaccination. Each well held roughly 2 million PBMC cultured in IMDM containing roughly 5% human AB serum, about 10 IU/ml IL-2 and gentamicin, along with about 9.3 ug/ml peptides. Half of the culture medium was replaced with fresh IL-2-containing medium on days 3 and 7. Unless noted otherwise, every peptide stimulation condition was cultured in triplicate wells. Using Ficoll-Paque Plus gradient centrifugation, PBMC were separated from whole blood and then either used fresh or cryopreserved at -140C. The overlapping peptide pools covered the spike proteins of SARS-CoV-2 and of the common cold coronaviruses HCoV-NL63, HCoV-OC43 and HCoV-229E. The QIAamp micro DNA kit was used to extract genomic DNA from the cultured CD4+ T cells.

The chain was built from TRBV2 and TRBJ2-1, with the D gene not confidently named. The TCR originated in a human donor who received a COVID-19 vaccine. The source was CD4+ T cells from PBMCs cultured with HCoV-NL63 spike peptides, collected before COVID-19 vaccination. What this sample's cell subset or site label stands for: HCoV-NL63 spike overlapping peptide pool stimulation. The CDR3 loop reads CASSTSFEQFF. The DNA sequence reads TGTGCCAGCAGTACAAGCTTTGAGCAGTTCTTC.